The 31 T cell receptor beta chains below come from one sample, sequenced in a study of cytomegalovirus exposure and HLA in healthy donors. A multiplex PCR was run with 60 Vbeta primers and 13 Jbeta primers. The method was immunoSEQ multiplex PCR; TCRdb's version includes in-frame clones alone and lacks a portion of them. This table holds about 210,000 clones, around 79% found once. What was sequenced was PBMCs. Source of these receptors: a male donor in good health and CMV-seropositive.

V is TRBV7-2 and J is TRBJ1-1; 7 bases map to TRBD1. CDR3 length: 14 amino acids. Germline CDR1 and CDR2: SGHTA and FQGNSA. Trimming at V came to 6 bases and at J to 2 bases, leaving 6 bases not matched to a gene. The CDR3 nucleotides read TGTGCCAGCAGGCCGACAGGGCAAAACACTGAAGCTTTCTTT. Its translation: CASRPTGQNTEAFF.

This chain uses TRBV5-1 with TRBJ2-3; a weak D match, TRBD2 (5 bases). This CDR3 spans 14 amino acids. V dropped 2 bases and J dropped 0 bases, with 7 bases sitting between them. CDR1 SGHRS and CDR2 YFSETQ come from the germline V gene. CDR3 nucleotide sequence: TGCGCCAGCAGCTTAGGCGGGAGCACAGATACGCAGTATTTT. It encodes CASSLGGSTDTQYF. Combining the CDR3 with reference TRBV5-1 and TRBJ2-3 gives the whole variable domain KAGVTQTPRYLIKTRGQQVTLSCSPISGHRSVSWYQQTPGQGLQFLFEYFSETQRNKGNFPGRFSGRQFSNSRSEMNVSTLELGDSALYLCASSLGGSTDTQYFGPGTRLTVL.

The rearrangement uses TRBV30 and TRBJ2-5; possible D gene TRBD1, 5 bases. Trimming removed 4 bases from V and 4 bases from J, with 10 bases in between. CDR3 length: 12 residues. CDR1 is GTSNPN, CDR2 SVGIG, per germline (reference sequence). The CDR3 spells CAWKGDGETQYF. CDR3 sequence (DNA): TGTGCCTGGAAAGGGGATGGAGAGACCCAGTACTTC. The whole variable domain, remainder taken from reference TRBV30 and TRBJ2-5, is SQTIHQWPATLVQPVGSPLSLECTVEGTSNPNLYWYRQAAGRGLQLLFYSVGIGQISSEVPQNLSASRPQDRQFILSSKKLLLSDSGFYLCAWKGDGETQYFGPGTRLLVL.

On this clone: The same CDR3 arises from other DNA sequences in this sample as well. The J gene is TRBJ1-2, the V gene TRBV9; D perhaps matches TRBD1 (6 bases). Trimming took 0 bases from V and 7 from J, leaving 16 bases between them. Germline V lookup: CDR1 SGDLS, CDR2 YYNGEE. The CDR3 is 15 residues long. CDR3 in DNA: TGTGCCAGCAGCGTAGCCTTCAGGGGCGACGTTGGCTACACCTTC. Its protein is CASSVAFRGDVGYTF.

The chain is built from TRBV5-6 and TRBJ1-5; D uncertain. Germline CDR1 SGHDT, CDR2 YYEEEE. The V end lost 1 base, the J end lost 9 bases, and 8 bases lay between the germline ends. This CDR3 contains 12 residues. The DNA for the CDR3 is TGTGCCAGCAGCTTGACGACGGGGCCCCAGCATTTT. Protein product: CASSLTTGPQHF. Together with reference TRBV5-6 and TRBJ1-5, the CDR3 gives the full variable domain: DAGVTQSPTHLIKTRGQQVTLRCSPKSGHDTVSWYQQALGQGPQFIFQYYEEEERQRGNFPDRFSGHQFPNYSSELNVNALLLGDSALYLCASSLTTGPQHFGDGTRLSIL.

The chain recombines TRBV2 with TRBJ2-5; 8 bases agree with TRBD2. The length of the CDR3 is 13 residues. V lost 3 bases to trimming and J lost 7 bases; unmatched junction nucleotides: 4. Germline values: CDR1 SNHLY, CDR2 FYNNEI. CDR3 sequence (DNA): TGTGCCAGCAGTGAGAGGCTAGCGGGGACCCAGTACTTC. Residues: CASSERLAGTQYF.

The rearrangement uses TRBV18 and TRBJ1-2; TRBD1 is a possible D gene (6 bases). The V gene lost 5 bases and the J gene lost 3 bases, with 16 bases spanning the gap. The germline V gene encodes CDR1 KGHSH and CDR2 LQKENI. The CDR3 contains 15 residues. The CDR3 nucleotides are TGTGCCAGCTCAGCTCAGGACAGTTCCTACTATGGCTACACCTTC. Residues: CASSAQDSSYYGYTF.

The V call is TRBV6-5, the J call TRBJ1-2; no clear D gene. The V end lost 0 bases, the J end lost 6 bases, and 8 bases lay between the germline ends. Germline V lookup: CDR1 MNHEY, CDR2 SVGAGI. The CDR3 consists of 13 residues. CDR3 region: CASSYSVYNGYTF. The CDR3 DNA is TGTGCCAGCAGTTACTCGGTATACAATGGCTACACCTTC.

Concerning this clone itself: At one end, the junction sequence differs from germline, possibly due to a read error. The genes are TRBV7-9 and TRBJ2-5; 16 nucleotides line up with TRBD2. The CDR3 runs to 17 residues. Germline lookup yields CDR1 SEHNR and CDR2 FQNEAQ (reference sequence). The CDR3 reads CSSSQGLAGGPGETQYF. DNA for the CDR3: TGTTCCAGCAGCCAGGGACTAGCGGGAGGGCCAGGAGAGACCCAGTACTTC. Full variable domain (rest looked up from reference TRBV7-9 and TRBJ2-5): DTGVSQNPRHKITKRGQNVTFRCDPISEHNRLYWYRQTLGQGPEFLTYFQNEAQLEKSRLLSDRFSAERPKGSFSTLEIQRTEQGDSAMYLCSSSQGLAGGPGETQYFGPGTRLLVL.

The rearrangement links TRBV4-2 to TRBJ1-4; TRBD1 is a possible D gene (5 bases). The V gene lost 4 bases and the J gene lost 0 bases, with 9 bases spanning the gap. There are 15 residues in the CDR3. Looked up from germline, CDR1 is LGHNA and CDR2 is YNFKEQ. The chain's CDR3 is CASSPPGSTNEKLFF. CDR3 DNA: TGTGCCAGCAGCCCCCCAGGGTCAACTAATGAAAAACTGTTTTTT.

This clone was detected once. The genes are TRBV5-1 and TRBJ2-7; TRBD1 matches at 8 bases. CDR1 is SGHRS and CDR2 is YFSETQ in the germline V gene. The length of the CDR3 is 15 residues. V gave up 4 bases and J gave up 2 bases; unmatched junction bases: 8. The CDR3 protein is CASSRGTGVTYEQYF. The CDR3 region has the DNA TGCGCCAGCAGCCGTGGGACAGGTGTTACCTACGAGCAGTACTTC.

This clone was seen only once. This chain links TRBV14 with TRBJ1-1; possibly TRBD1 for D (6 bases). V dropped 5 bases and J dropped 4 bases, with 14 bases sitting between them. CDR1 and CDR2 (germline): SGHDN, FVKESK. This CDR3 is 14 amino acids long. The CDR3 DNA reads as TGTGCCAGCAGCAACAGGGAGAGGGGCACTGAAGCTTTCTTT. It translates to CASSNRERGTEAFF.

This chain joins TRBV6-5 and TRBJ2-7, with 7 bases matching TRBD1. In germline, CDR1 is MNHEY, CDR2 SVGAGI. J lost 2 bases, V lost 3 bases, and 10 bases had no gene match. The CDR3 length is 16 residues. The CDR3 spells CASSYAPRQGAYEQYF. The CDR3 nucleotides read TGTGCCAGCAGTTATGCTCCGAGACAGGGTGCCTACGAGCAGTACTTC.

The chain uses TRBV6-6 and TRBJ2-2; the D gene is possibly TRBD2 (5 bases). Germline assignment: CDR1 MNHNY and CDR2 SVGAGI (reference sequence). V was pared by 5 bases and J by 7 bases, with 14 bases between. This CDR3 comprises 14 residues. CDR3 DNA sequence: TGTGCCAGCAGTATTGGACTGCGTAACGGGGAGCTGTTTTTT. Translation: CASSIGLRNGELFF.

J is TRBJ2-3 and V is TRBV11-3; 11 nucleotides agree with TRBD2. V lost 3 bases to trimming and J lost 2 bases; unmatched junction nucleotides: 7. CDR3 size: 17 residues. Per germline, CDR1 SGHNT and CDR2 YENEEA. The CDR3: CASSLGIAGGNTDTQYF. The DNA for the CDR3 is TGTGCCAGCAGCTTGGGGATAGCGGGAGGGAACACAGATACGCAGTATTTT.

This rearrangement joins TRBV11-3 to TRBJ2-4; no clear D gene. The CDR3 extends over 14 amino acids. The V gene lost 1 base and the J gene lost 0 bases, with 4 bases spanning the gap. Germline CDR1 and CDR2: SGHNT and YENEEA. The DNA of the CDR3 is TGTGCCAGCAGCTTAGGCGGAGCCAAAAACATTCAGTACTTC. Protein product: CASSLGGAKNIQYF.

The J gene is TRBJ1-3, the V gene TRBV15; weak D call: TRBD1 (6 bases). CDR1 and CDR2 (germline): LNHNV, YYDKDF (reference sequence). The CDR3 has 18 amino acids. Between the trimmed V and J ends, which lost 1 base and 11 bases, there was a span of 27 bases. In DNA form, the CDR3 reads TGTGCCACCAGCAGAGGAGTGGGGGCGAAGGGGCCGAAATTCGCCATATATTTT. Translated, it gives CATSRGVGAKGPKFAIYF.

The chain has TRBV7-6 and TRBJ2-2; 9 bases fit TRBD1. This CDR3 spans 15 amino acids. Germline V gene lookup returns CDR1 SGHVS and CDR2 FNYEAQ. The J segment lost 7 bases and the V segment lost 3 bases, leaving 6 bases of the junction unmatched. For the CDR3, the DNA is TGTGCCAGCAGCTTGGGACAGGGTAGTATCGGGGAGCTGTTTTTT. As protein: CASSLGQGSIGELFF. The variable domain in full, completed from reference TRBV7-6 and TRBJ2-2, reads GAGVSQSPRYKVTKRGQDVALRCDPISGHVSLYWYRQALGQGPEFLTYFNYEAQQDKSGLPNDRFSAERPEGSISTLTIQRTEQRDSAMYRCASSLGQGSIGELFFGEGSRLTVL.

The chain employs TRBV28 and TRBJ1-5; 11 bases match TRBD1. This CDR3 is 16 amino acids long. V lost 6 bases to trimming and J lost 5 bases; unmatched junction nucleotides: 9. Germline V gene data show CDR1 as MDHEN and CDR2 as SYDVKM. CDR3 in amino acids: CASSPTGTGGYQPQHF. Here the CDR3 DNA reads TGTGCCAGCAGCCCCACTGGGACAGGGGGGTATCAGCCCCAGCATTTT.

This clone showed up just a few times. The chain couples TRBV5-8 to TRBJ1-5, with D possibly TRBD1 on 5 matching bases. CDR1 and CDR2 (germline): SGHTS, YDEGEE. CDR3 length equals 13 residues. V lost 5 bases and J lost 7, with 13 bases in between. CDR3 bases: TGTGCCAGCAGTGCAGGGTTCTGGCAGCCCCAGCATTTT. Amino acids: CASSAGFWQPQHF.

The rearrangement links TRBV6-5 to TRBJ1-2; 12 positions agree with TRBD1. This CDR3 is 16 amino acids long. Germline values: CDR1 MNHEY, CDR2 SVGAGI. V dropped 2 bases and J dropped 4; count of bases not matched to a gene: 5. This CDR3 reads CASSYLRDRGPYGYTF. CDR3 coding DNA: TGTGCCAGCAGTTACCTCCGGGACAGGGGGCCCTATGGCTACACCTTC.

J is TRBJ1-5 and V is TRBV7-6; 8 bases are a match to TRBD1. Trimming at V came to 5 bases and at J to 4 bases, leaving 7 bases not matched to a gene. Looked up from germline, CDR1 is SGHVS and CDR2 is FNYEAQ. This CDR3 comprises 15 residues. The CDR3 DNA is TGTGCCAGCAGCCGTAGGACAGGGCATAATCAGCCCCAGCATTTT. Translation: CASSRRTGHNQPQHF.

The chain recombines TRBV19 with TRBJ2-5, with D maybe TRBD1 (6 bases). Germline V CDR1 and CDR2: LNHDA, SQIVND (reference sequence). This CDR3 comprises 13 residues. V lost 6 bases and J 5 bases, leaving 13 bases between the germline ends. CDR3 sequence (DNA): TGTGCCAGTAGCACACAGGGCTGGGAGACCCAGTACTTC. It yields the protein CASSTQGWETQYF. The entire variable domain, with the rest obtained from reference TRBV19 and TRBJ2-5, is as follows: DGGITQSPKYLFRKEGQNVTLSCEQNLNHDAMYWYRQDPGQGLRLIYYSQIVNDFQKGDIAEGYSVSREKKESFPLTVTSAQKNPTAFYLCASSTQGWETQYFGPGTRLLVL.

This clone came up once. V is TRBV30 and J is TRBJ2-3; no definite D call. The CDR3 loop spans 15 amino acids. Trimming took 0 bases from V and 3 from J, leaving 13 bases between them. Germline CDR1 GTSNPN, CDR2 SVGIG (reference sequence). CDR3 nucleotide sequence: TGTGCCTGGAGTGTATTTGGTACACATACAGATACGCAGTATTTT. Residues: CAWSVFGTHTDTQYF.

The sample holds a few counts of this clone. V and J are TRBV6-5 and TRBJ2-1, with 10 bases fitting TRBD2. Per germline, CDR1 MNHEY and CDR2 SVGAGI. V shed 6 bases and J 5 bases; nucleotides not matched to a gene: 7. CDR3 length equals 15 residues. The CDR3 here is CASSNSGRPNNEQFF. The CDR3 DNA sequence: TGTGCCAGCAGCAATAGCGGGAGGCCAAACAATGAGCAGTTCTTC.

CDR3 in DNA: TGCGCCAGCAGCCAAGATCCCGGGGGGGGCGACGAGCAGTACTTC. Residues: CASSQDPGGGDEQYF. The V call is TRBV4-3, the J call TRBJ2-7; 8 nucleotides align to TRBD2. The V gene's germline CDR1 is LGHNA and CDR2 YSLEER. The V and J ends lost 0 bases and 5 bases, in that order; junction bases with no gene match: 6. This CDR3 spans 15 amino acids.

The CDR3 is CASSYGHLGGYTF. The DNA of the CDR3 is TGTGCCAGTAGTTACGGACACCTTGGTGGCTACACCTTC. The rearrangement uses TRBV19 and TRBJ1-2; weak D call: TRBD1 (5 bases). This CDR3 region has 13 residues. Germline CDR1 LNHDA, CDR2 SQIVND (reference sequence). Trimming took 5 bases from V and 7 from J, leaving 14 bases between them.

This sequence joins TRBV5-1 and TRBJ1-1, with D tentatively TRBD1 (5 bases). Germline V gene lookup returns CDR1 SGHRS and CDR2 YFSETQ. CDR3 length equals 15 residues. Between the trimmed V and J ends, which lost 1 base and 1 base, there was a span of 11 bases. CDR3 coding DNA: TGCGCCAGCAGCTTGTTGGGACTTCAGAACACTGAAGCTTTCTTT. It translates to CASSLLGLQNTEAFF.

The CDR3 sequence: CASSFRTSQETQYF. CDR3 nucleotides: TGTGCCAGCAGTTTTAGGACTAGCCAAGAGACCCAGTACTTC. V and J are TRBV6-5 and TRBJ2-5, with 7 positions matching TRBD2. The CDR3 extends over 14 amino acids. Per germline, CDR1 MNHEY and CDR2 SVGAGI. Germline trimming cut 4 bases from V and 1 base from J; bases unmatched to any gene: 3.

The V call is TRBV5-1, the J call TRBJ1-2; 7 positions agree with TRBD1. The germline CDR1 and CDR2 sequences are SGHRS and YFSETQ. The CDR3 loop spans 15 amino acids. V lost 3 bases to trimming and J lost 0 bases; unmatched junction nucleotides: 5. CDR3 bases: TGCGCCAGCAGCTCAGGACAGGCAACTAACTATGGCTACACCTTC. This gives the protein CASSSGQATNYGYTF.

This chain joins TRBV18 and TRBJ1-1; the D gene is possibly TRBD1 (6 bases). This CDR3 has 15 residues. The V gene's germline CDR1 is KGHSH and CDR2 LQKENI. The germline V and J ends were trimmed by 5 bases and 0 bases, with 13 bases remaining between them. CDR3 residues: CASSGTTGLNTEAFF. CDR3 nucleotide sequence: TGTGCCAGCTCAGGGACCACAGGGTTGAACACTGAAGCTTTCTTT.